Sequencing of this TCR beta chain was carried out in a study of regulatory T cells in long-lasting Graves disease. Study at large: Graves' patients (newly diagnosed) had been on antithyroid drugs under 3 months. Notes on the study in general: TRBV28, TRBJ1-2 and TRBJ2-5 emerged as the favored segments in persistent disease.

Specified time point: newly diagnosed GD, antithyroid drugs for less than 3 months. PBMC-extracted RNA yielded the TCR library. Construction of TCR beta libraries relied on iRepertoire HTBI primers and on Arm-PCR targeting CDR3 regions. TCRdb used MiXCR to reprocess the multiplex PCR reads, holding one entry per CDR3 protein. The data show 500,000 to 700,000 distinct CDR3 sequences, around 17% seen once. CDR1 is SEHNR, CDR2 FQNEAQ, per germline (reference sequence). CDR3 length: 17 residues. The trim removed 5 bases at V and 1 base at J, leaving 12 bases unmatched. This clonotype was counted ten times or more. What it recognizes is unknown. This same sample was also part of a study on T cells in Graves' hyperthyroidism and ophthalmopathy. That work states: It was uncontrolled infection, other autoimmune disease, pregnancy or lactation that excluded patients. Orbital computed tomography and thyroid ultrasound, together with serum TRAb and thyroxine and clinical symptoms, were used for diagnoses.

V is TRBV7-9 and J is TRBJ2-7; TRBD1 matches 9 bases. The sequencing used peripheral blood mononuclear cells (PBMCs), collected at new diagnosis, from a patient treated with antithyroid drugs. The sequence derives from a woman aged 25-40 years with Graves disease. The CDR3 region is CASSLRGAGQGSYEQYF. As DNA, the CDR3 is TGTGCCAGCAGCCTCCGGGGCGCGGGACAGGGTTCCTACGAGCAGTACTTC.